The T cell receptor (beta chain) described here comes from a study of cytomegalovirus exposure and HLA in healthy donors. The PCR contained 60 Vbeta and 13 Jbeta primers. Profiling relied on immunoSEQ multiplex PCR, and the TCRdb table lists in-frame clones only, not all of them. The sample shows about 160,000 clones, just under 80% of them seen only once. Trimming removed 7 bases at V and 5 bases at J, with 21 bases between. The CDR3 loop spans 15 amino acids. The V gene's germline CDR1 is SGDLS and CDR2 YYNGEE. Sequenced sample: PBMCs. V is TRBV9 and J is TRBJ2-5; D may be TRBD2 (7 bases). The clonotype originates from a young man in good health and CMV-seropositive. The CDR3: CASGRTLKGGETQYF. CDR3 nucleotide sequence: TGTGCCAGCGGAAGGACCCTAAAGGGGGGGGAGACCCAGTACTTC.